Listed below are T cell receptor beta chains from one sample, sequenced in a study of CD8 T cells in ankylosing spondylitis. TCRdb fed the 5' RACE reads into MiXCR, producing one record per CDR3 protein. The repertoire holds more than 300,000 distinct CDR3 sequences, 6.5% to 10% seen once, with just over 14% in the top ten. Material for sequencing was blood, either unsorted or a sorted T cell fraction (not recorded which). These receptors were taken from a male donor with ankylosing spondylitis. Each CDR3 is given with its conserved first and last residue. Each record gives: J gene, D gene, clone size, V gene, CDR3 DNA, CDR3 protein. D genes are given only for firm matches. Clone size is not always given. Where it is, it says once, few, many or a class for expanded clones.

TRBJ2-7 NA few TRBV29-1 TGCAGCGTCGGGGGACTTCTTGAGCAGTACTTC CSVGGLLEQYF
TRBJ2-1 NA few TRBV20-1 TGCAGTGCTAAGGGGGGGGCGGACCTGTCCTACAATGAGCAGTTCTTC CSAKGGADLSYNEQFF
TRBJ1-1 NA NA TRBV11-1 TGTGCCAGCAGCTCCAGGGTGGGAGAAACTGAAGCTTTCTTT CASSSRVGETEAFF
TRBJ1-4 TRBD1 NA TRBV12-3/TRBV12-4 TGTGCCAGCAGTCCGCAAGGGACAGGATATGAAAAACTGTTTTTT CASSPQGTGYEKLFF
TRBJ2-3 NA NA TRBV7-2 TGTGCCAGCAGCCCTCAGGGGGGAGGGGCAGATACGCAGTATTTT CASSPQGGGADTQYF
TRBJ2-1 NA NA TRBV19 TGTGCCAGTAGTATCCTCCGAGGGCGCAAGAGCTCCTACAATGAGCAGTTCTTC CASSILRGRKSSYNEQFF
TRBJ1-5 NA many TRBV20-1 TGCAGTGCTGGTGGGCACCGCAATCAGCCCCAGCATTTT CSAGGHRNQPQHF
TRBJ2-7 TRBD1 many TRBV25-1 TGTGCCAGCAGTGGGGGACAGGCCTACGAGCAGTACTTC CASSGGQAYEQYF
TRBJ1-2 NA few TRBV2 TGTGCCAGCAACGGCGGGGATGGCTACACCTTC CASNGGDGYTF
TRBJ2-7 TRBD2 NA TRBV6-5 TGTGCCAGCAGTTACATGGGACTAGCGGGAGGTTCCAACGAGCAGTACTTC CASSYMGLAGGSNEQYF
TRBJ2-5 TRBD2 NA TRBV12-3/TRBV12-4 TGTGCCAGCAGTCGACTAGCGGGGCAAGAGACCCAGTACTTC CASSRLAGQETQYF
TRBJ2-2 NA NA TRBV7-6 TGTGCCAGCAGCTTAGGAGGCCGCGGGGAGCTGTTTTTT CASSLGGRGELFF
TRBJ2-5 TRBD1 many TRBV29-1 TGCAGCGTTGGTCAGGGGGCGCGTGAGACCCAGTACTTC CSVGQGARETQYF
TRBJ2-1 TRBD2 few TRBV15 TGTGCCACCCGAGCGGGAGAAACCTACAATGAGCAGTTCTTC CATRAGETYNEQFF
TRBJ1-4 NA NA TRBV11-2 TGTGCCAGCAGCACTCGGTCTCCCGGGACACCTAATGAAAAACTGTTTTTT CASSTRSPGTPNEKLFF
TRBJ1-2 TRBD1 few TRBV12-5 TGTGCTAGTGCTAACATCGCAGGGGACAGGGGAGGGACCTATGGCTACACCTTC CASANIAGDRGGTYGYTF
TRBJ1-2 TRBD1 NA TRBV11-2 TGTGCCAGCAGCTCAGGGGGCGCCTATGGCTACACCTTC CASSSGGAYGYTF
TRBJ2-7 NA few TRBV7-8 TGTGCCAGCAGCTGGGGCCAGGGTACGCCAACCTACGAGCAGTACTTC CASSWGQGTPTYEQYF
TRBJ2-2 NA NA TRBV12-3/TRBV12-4 TGTGCCAGCAGTTTGGCGGTGGGCACCGGGGAGCTGTTTTTT CASSLAVGTGELFF
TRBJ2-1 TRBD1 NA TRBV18 TGTGCCAGCTCACCCACAGGGGGCCGGAGCTCCTACAATGAGCAGTTCTTC CASSPTGGRSSYNEQFF
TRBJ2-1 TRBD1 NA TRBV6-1 TGTGCCAGCAGCCCAGGACAGGCCAGTATGGGTGAGCAGTTCTTC CASSPGQASMGEQFF
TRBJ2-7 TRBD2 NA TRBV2 TGTGCCAGCAGTGAGGTTCCTAGCGGGAGGAGCTTC CASSEVPSGRSF
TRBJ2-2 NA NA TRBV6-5 TGTGCCAGCAGTTACTCGTGGGGGCGCTTGACCGGGGAGCTGTTTTTT CASSYSWGRLTGELFF
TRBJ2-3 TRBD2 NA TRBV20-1 TGCAGTGCCCCATTAGCGGGAGAAAACACAGATACGCAGTATTTT CSAPLAGENTDTQYF
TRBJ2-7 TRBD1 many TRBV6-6 TGTGCCAGCAGTTATGGGACAGGCTACGAGCAGTACTTC CASSYGTGYEQYF
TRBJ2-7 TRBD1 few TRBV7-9 TGTGCCAGCAGCCCTATGACAGGGGACCACGAGCAGTACTTC CASSPMTGDHEQYF
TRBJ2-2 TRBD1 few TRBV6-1 TGTGCCAGCAGGCAACCCGGGACAGGTTACACCGGGGAGCTGTTTTTT CASRQPGTGYTGELFF
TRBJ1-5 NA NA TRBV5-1 TGCGCCAGCAGCTGGGGGGGGGGCACCGATCAGCCCCAGCATTTT CASSWGGGTDQPQHF
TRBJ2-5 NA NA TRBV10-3 TGTGCCTCGAGGTGGGGGGACACCGGAGAGACCCAGTACTTC CASRWGDTGETQYF
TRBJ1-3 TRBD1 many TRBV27 TGTGCCAGCAGTTTATCCGGGACAGGGGTGTACACCATATATTTT CASSLSGTGVYTIYF
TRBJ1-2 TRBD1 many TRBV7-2 TGTGCCAGCAGCTTAGCACCCCCCTCGGGACAGGGACACGGCTACACCTTC CASSLAPPSGQGHGYTF
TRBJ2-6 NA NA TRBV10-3 TGTGCCATCTCGCAAACGCACGCACGGGCCAACGTCCTGACTTTC CAISQTHARANVLTF
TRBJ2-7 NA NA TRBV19 TGTGCCACCAAACAACAACTCGCCACCTCCTACGAGCAGTACTTC CATKQQLATSYEQYF
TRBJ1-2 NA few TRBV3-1 TGTGCCAGCAGCCAAGATCAGGGTGGCAGGGGTGGCTACACCTTC CASSQDQGGRGGYTF
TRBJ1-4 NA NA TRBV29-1 TGCAGCGTTGAAGACCAGGACGGCCCACTGTTTTTT CSVEDQDGPLFF
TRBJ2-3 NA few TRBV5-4 TGTGCCAGCAGCTTCGGGGGGCCAGATACGCAGTATTTT CASSFGGPDTQYF
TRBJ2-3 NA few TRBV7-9 TGTGCCAGCAGCCCCGTAGACTTATTTAGCACAGATACGCAGTATTTT CASSPVDLFSTDTQYF
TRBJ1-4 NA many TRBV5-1 TGCGCCAGCAGCTTGGCAGGTTCAGTCGATAATGAAAAACTGTTTTTT CASSLAGSVDNEKLFF
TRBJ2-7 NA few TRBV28 TGTGCCAGCTCGAAACCGGGACTCGCCTACGAGCAGTACTTC CASSKPGLAYEQYF
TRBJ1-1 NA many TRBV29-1 TGCAGCGTCGTCGAGTCGGACGGTTACACTGAAGCTTTCTTT CSVVESDGYTEAFF
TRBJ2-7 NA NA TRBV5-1 TGCGCCAGCAGCTTGGTTTTACCAGGGAACTACGAGCAGTACTTC CASSLVLPGNYEQYF
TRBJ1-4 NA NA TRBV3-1 TGTGCCAGCAGCCAAGCGACAACAGGGCTGAGGGATGAAAAACTGTTTTTT CASSQATTGLRDEKLFF
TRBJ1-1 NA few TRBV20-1 TGCAGTGCTAGAGATTCACTAAGAGCTTTCTTT CSARDSLRAFF
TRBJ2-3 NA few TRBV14 TGTGCCAGCAGCCTTACTTTATCGGCAGATACGCAGTATTTT CASSLTLSADTQYF
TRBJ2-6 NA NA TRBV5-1 TGCGCCAGCGGCACCCCCTCTGGGGCCAACGTCCTGACTTTC CASGTPSGANVLTF
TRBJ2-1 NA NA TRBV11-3 TGTGCCAGCAGCTTAGTAGGCCTAGTGTACAATGAGCAGTTCTTC CASSLVGLVYNEQFF
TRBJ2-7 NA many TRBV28 TGTGCCAGCAGTTTCGGTACACAGACGGGAGAGCAGTACTTC CASSFGTQTGEQYF
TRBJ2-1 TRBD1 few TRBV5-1 TGCGCCAGCACGGGACAGGGGGCGAATGGTGAGCAGTTCTTC CASTGQGANGEQFF
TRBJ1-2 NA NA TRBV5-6 TGTGCCAGCAGCTTAGACAACGGGGGCTATGGCTACACCTTC CASSLDNGGYGYTF
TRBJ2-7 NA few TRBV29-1 TGCAGCGTTCAGGGGGGAGTCTCCTACGAGCAGTACTTC CSVQGGVSYEQYF
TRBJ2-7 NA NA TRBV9 TGTGCCAGCAGCGTAGAAAAGGAGGACAGAGCCTACGAGCAGTACTTC CASSVEKEDRAYEQYF
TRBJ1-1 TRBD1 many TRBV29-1 TGCAGCGTTGGGGCAGGGGGGTTCACTGAAGCTTTCTTT CSVGAGGFTEAFF
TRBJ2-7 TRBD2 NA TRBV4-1 TGCGCCAGCAGCCAACCCCTAGCGGGAAGCTCCTACGAGCAGTACTTC CASSQPLAGSSYEQYF
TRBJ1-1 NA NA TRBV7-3 TGTGCCAGCAGCATTCACCCCGGGACCGTGAACACTGAAGCTTTCTTT CASSIHPGTVNTEAFF